This TCR beta chain was recorded in a study of T cell repertoires in cytomegalovirus infection. Study summary: Public TCR beta signature analysis indicated the presence of both CMV infection and matching HLA type. Whole-study results and caveats: The ex vivo response was dominated by HLA-C-restricted CMV-specific TCR beta clonotypes.

This clonotype has a count of ten or more. Antigen: not known. The CDR3 spans 15 residues. CDR1 is GTSNPN and CDR2 is SVGIG in the germline V gene (reference sequence). Unmatched junction bases numbered 7, after V lost 5 bases and J lost 4 bases. TCRdb processed the reads anew with MiXCR; each CDR3 protein has one entry. The sample has some 270,000 distinct CDR3 sequences; under 25% are singletons. Sequenced material: cultured PBMCs, taken from culture after CMV antigen stimulation. The clonotype originates from a human donor in good health (CMV status not recorded). Some clones in this sample may be carry-over from other donors' samples. The J gene is TRBJ2-5, the V gene TRBV30; 13 positions match TRBD2. DNA for the CDR3: TGTGCCTGGGGAGGGGGACTAGCGGGAAGAGAGACCCAGTACTTC. Protein sequence: CAWGGGLAGRETQYF.